The clone carrying this T cell receptor (beta chain) was seen a handful of times. Its antigen is undetermined. V gave up 8 bases and J gave up 2 bases; unmatched junction bases: 6. This CDR3 is built from 13 residues. The germline V gene encodes CDR1 MGHDK and CDR2 SYGVNS. The data were taken from a study of identical twins. The study's findings and limits: Where out-of-frame alpha sequences were twin-shared, they showed excess low generation probability.

Unique molecular identifiers were in the cDNA, with template-switch universal primer binding. TCRdb called the 5' RACE reads again in MiXCR, with one record for every CDR3 protein. This table has 1.5 million to 2 million distinct CDR3 sequences, 32% appearing once. Healthy Caucasians alone served as donors. The sequence was obtained from a newborn girl in good health. Sequenced sample: cord blood. The rearrangement links TRBV25-1 to TRBJ2-7, with TRBD1 matching over 7 bases. CDR3 in amino acids: CASEGALTYEQYF. CDR3 in DNA: TGTGCCAGCGAGGGGGCCCTGACCTACGAGCAGTACTTC.